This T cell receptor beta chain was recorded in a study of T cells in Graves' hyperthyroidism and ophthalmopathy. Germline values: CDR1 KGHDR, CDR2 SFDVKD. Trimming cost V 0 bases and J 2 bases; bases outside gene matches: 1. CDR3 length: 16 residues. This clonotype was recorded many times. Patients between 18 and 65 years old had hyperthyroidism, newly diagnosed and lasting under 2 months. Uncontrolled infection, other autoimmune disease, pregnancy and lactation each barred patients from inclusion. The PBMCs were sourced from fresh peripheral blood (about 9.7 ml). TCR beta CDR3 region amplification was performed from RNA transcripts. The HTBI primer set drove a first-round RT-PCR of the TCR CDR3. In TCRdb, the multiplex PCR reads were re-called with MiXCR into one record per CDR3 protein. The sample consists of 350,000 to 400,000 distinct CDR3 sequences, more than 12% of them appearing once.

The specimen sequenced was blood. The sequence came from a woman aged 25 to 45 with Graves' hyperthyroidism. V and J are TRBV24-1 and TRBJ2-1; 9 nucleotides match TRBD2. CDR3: CATSDLPSGAYNEQFF. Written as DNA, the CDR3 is TGTGCCACCAGTGATTTGCCTAGCGGGGCCTACAATGAGCAGTTCTTC.